Listed here are 10 T cell receptor beta chains from one sample, sequenced in a study of T cells in Graves' hyperthyroidism and ophthalmopathy (dated by TCRdb to the late 2010s). Libraries were built with multiplex PCR. Sequencing took place on an Illumina HiSeq 2000. Amplification of TCR beta CDR3 regions was carried out from RNA transcripts. The TCR CDR3 was subjected to a first round of RT-PCR using the HTBI primer set and the Qiagen OneStep RT-PCR kit. TCRdb ran its own pipeline on the public reads, namely fastp trimming at Q25 and MiXCR clone calling, and kept in-frame beta chains. CDR3 protein duplicates are merged, each entry listing the most common genes and DNA. Here the sample has approximately 600,000 distinct CDR3 sequences; approximately 15% occur a single time. The ten top clones hold more than 5% of the sample. The sample was blood. The source of these receptors is a woman in her twenties or thirties with Graves' hyperthyroidism that later progressed to Graves' ophthalmopathy.

This clonotype was seen at least ten times. The V call is TRBV12-3 or TRBV12-4, the J call TRBJ2-7; a weak D match, TRBD2 (5 bases). There are 12 residues in the CDR3. V lost 7 bases, J lost 3 bases, and 10 bases lay in between. The CDR3 DNA is TGTGCCAGCATGAGGGTAGACTACGAGCAGTACTTC. Translation gives CASMRVDYEQYF.

This clonotype was detected only a few times. The chain couples TRBV7-9 to TRBJ1-4, with D tentatively TRBD1 (5 bases). V lost 4 bases, J lost 6 bases, and 12 bases lay in between. Germline CDR1 and CDR2: SEHNR and FQNEAQ (reference sequence). There are 14 residues in the CDR3. The CDR3 loop reads CASSSLLGHEKLFF. As DNA, the CDR3 is TGTGCCAGCAGCTCCCTACTGGGGCATGAAAAACTGTTTTTT.

This clonotype was picked up many times. This chain connects TRBV29-1 to TRBJ2-7, with 9 bases identical to TRBD1. The germline V gene encodes CDR1 SQVTM and CDR2 ANQGSEA. This CDR3 region has 12 residues. Trimming cost V 6 bases and J 5 bases; bases outside gene matches: 5. The CDR3 sequence: CSVRGQGHEQYF. As DNA, the CDR3 is TGCAGCGTCAGGGGACAGGGACACGAGCAGTACTTC.

This clonotype has just a few counts. V is TRBV6-1 and J is TRBJ2-1; 7 nucleotides match TRBD2. Looked up from germline, CDR1 is MNHNS and CDR2 is SASEGT. With 11 bases clipped from V and 7 bases from J, the junction kept 5 bases outside the gene matches. The CDR3 length is 11 residues. Here the CDR3 reads CALRGLNEQFF. The CDR3 nucleotides are TGTGCCCTCCGGGGACTAAATGAGCAGTTCTTC.

This clonotype has a count of ten or more. The genes are TRBV6-5 and TRBJ2-6; D remains unclear. Trimming removed 2 bases from V and 4 bases from J, with 15 bases in between. CDR3 length equals 17 residues. CDR1 MNHEY and CDR2 SVGAGI come from the germline V gene. Written as DNA, the CDR3 is TGTGCCAGCAGTTACCATTCGGTGGCATCAGGGGCCAACGTCCTGACTTTC. This codes for CASSYHSVASGANVLTF.

This clonotype was detected many times. This chain uses TRBV27 with TRBJ1-4; D may be TRBD1 (6 bases). V was clipped by 5 bases and J by 0 bases, with 13 bases between them. Germline-derived CDR1 and CDR2 are MNHEY and SMNVEV (reference sequence). CDR3 length: 16 residues. This CDR3 reads CASSPRGAATNEKLFF. For the CDR3, the DNA is TGTGCCAGCAGTCCACGGGGGGCTGCAACTAATGAAAAACTGTTTTTT.

This clonotype was seen ten or more times. The J gene is TRBJ1-4, the V gene TRBV30, with TRBD1 matching 7 bases. V lost 5 bases to trimming and J lost 5 bases; unmatched junction nucleotides: 5. The CDR3 length is 13 residues. Germline lookup yields CDR1 GTSNPN and CDR2 SVGIG (reference sequence). Here the CDR3 DNA reads TGTGCCTGGTCTAGACAGGGAAATGAAAAACTGTTTTTT. Protein sequence: CAWSRQGNEKLFF.

A few counts support this clonotype. This chain links TRBV4-3 with TRBJ1-5, with D perhaps matching TRBD1 (5 bases). V lost 1 base and J 4 bases, leaving 11 bases between the germline ends. The CDR3 sequence is 15 residues long. Germline V gene lookup returns CDR1 LGHNA and CDR2 YSLEER. Here the CDR3 reads CASSQGGGPNQPQHF. CDR3 nucleotides: TGCGCCAGCAGCCAAGGGGGGGGACCTAATCAGCCCCAGCATTTT.

This clonotype occurred once. The gene calls are TRBV27 and TRBJ1-1, with 8 nucleotides matching TRBD1. The CDR3 is 13 residues long. V trimming: 7 bases; J trimming: 7 bases; junction bases outside the gene matches: 8. Per germline, CDR1 MNHEY and CDR2 SMNVEV (reference sequence). The CDR3 DNA reads as TGTGCCAGCATCCTGACAGGGGCTAGTGAAGCTTTCTTT. This gives the protein CASILTGASEAFF.

This clonotype was counted at least ten times. The CDR3 DNA is TGTGCCAGCAGCCCCCGGACAGGGAAGGAGAATTCACCCCTCCACTTT. The encoded protein is CASSPRTGKENSPLHF. V gene TRBV4-2 combines with J gene TRBJ1-6; 8 nucleotides line up with TRBD1. The CDR3 has 16 amino acids. Trimming cost V 4 bases and J 7 bases; bases outside gene matches: 9. CDR1 is LGHNA and CDR2 is YNFKEQ in the germline V gene.